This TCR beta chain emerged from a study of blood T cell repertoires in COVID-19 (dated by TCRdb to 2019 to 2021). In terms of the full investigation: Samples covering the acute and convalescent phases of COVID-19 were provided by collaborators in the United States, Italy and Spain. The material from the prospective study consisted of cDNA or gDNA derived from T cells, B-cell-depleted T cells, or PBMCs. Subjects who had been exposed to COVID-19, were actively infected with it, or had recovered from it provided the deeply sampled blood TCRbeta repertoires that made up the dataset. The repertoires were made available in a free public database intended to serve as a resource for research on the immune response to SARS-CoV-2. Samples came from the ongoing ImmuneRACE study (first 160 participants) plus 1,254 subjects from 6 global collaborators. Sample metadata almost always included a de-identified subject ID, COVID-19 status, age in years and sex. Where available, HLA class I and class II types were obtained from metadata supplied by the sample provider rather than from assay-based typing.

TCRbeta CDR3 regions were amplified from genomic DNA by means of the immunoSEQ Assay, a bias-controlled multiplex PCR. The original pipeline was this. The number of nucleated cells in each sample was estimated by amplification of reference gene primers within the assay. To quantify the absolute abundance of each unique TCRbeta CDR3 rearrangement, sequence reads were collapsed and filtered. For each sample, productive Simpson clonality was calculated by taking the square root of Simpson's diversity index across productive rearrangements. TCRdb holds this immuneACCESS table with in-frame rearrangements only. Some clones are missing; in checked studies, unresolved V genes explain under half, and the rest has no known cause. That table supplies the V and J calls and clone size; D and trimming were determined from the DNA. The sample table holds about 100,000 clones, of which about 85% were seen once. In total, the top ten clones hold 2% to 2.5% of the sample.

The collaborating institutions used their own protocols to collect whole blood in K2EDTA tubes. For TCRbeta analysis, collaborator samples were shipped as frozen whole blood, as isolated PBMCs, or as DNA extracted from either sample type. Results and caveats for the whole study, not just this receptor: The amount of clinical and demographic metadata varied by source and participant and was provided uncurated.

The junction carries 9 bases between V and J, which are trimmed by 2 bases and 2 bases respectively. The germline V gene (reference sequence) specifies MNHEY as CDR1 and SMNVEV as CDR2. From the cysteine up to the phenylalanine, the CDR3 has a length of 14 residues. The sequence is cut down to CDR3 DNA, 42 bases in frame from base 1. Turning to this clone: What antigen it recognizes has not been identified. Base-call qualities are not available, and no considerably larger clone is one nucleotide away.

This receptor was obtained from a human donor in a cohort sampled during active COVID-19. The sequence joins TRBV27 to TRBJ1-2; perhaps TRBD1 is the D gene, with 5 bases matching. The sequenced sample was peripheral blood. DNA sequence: TGTGCCAGCAGTTTAACAGGTTCAAACTATGGCTACACCTTC. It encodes CASSLTGSNYGYTF.